Sequencing of this T cell receptor beta chain was carried out in a study of blood T cell repertoires in COVID-19. Background on the study: Specimens from acute and convalescent COVID-19 originated in the United States, Italy and Spain.

V dropped 5 bases and J dropped 8 bases, with 18 bases sitting between them. The CDR3 consists of 14 residues. Germline-derived CDR1 and CDR2 are MNHEY and SMNVEV (reference sequence). Categorization into cohorts depended on clinical history that participants reported. Original handling: Estimated nucleated cell counts came from reference gene primer amplification. The protocol was immunoSEQ multiplex PCR, while the TCRdb copy is restricted to in-frame clones and leaves out a portion. V, J and clone size are those of that table, while D and trimming were read from the DNA. The sample carries approximately 250,000 clones, approximately 89% recorded once.

The chain links TRBV27 to TRBJ1-2; D call uncertain. What was sequenced was PBMCs or T cells enriched from blood (not recorded which). The sequence derives from a woman in her thirties or forties with acute COVID-19. The CDR3 DNA sequence: TGTGCCAGCAGTGCTTACGATCCTGGTGGCGGCTACACCTTC. Its protein is CASSAYDPGGGYTF.